Below are 13 T cell receptor beta chains sequenced from a single sample in a study of molecular identifiers for immune sequencing clone quantification (dated by TCRdb to the late 2010s). The library was prepared using PCR. Sequencing was performed on an Illumina MiSeq. The public reads were reanalyzed by TCRdb: fastp trimming at Q25, MiXCR alignment, in-frame beta chains only. A single entry per CDR3 protein holds the most common genes and DNA from its merged rows. The sample includes 2,500 or so distinct CDR3 sequences, with roughly 25% observed a single time. The ten largest clones take up around 9.3% of the sample. Material: naive CD8+ T cells from blood, with Jurkat cell RNA spiked in. Read against the paper, the sample's cell subset or site label means: FACS-sorted CD8+CD4-CCR7+CD45RA+ naive T cells. The receptors come from a human donor in good health. Some libraries in this study had Jurkat cell RNA spiked in.

In its sample, this clonotype is medium-sized. The V call is TRBV11-2, the J call TRBJ2-3, with TRBD1 as a possible D gene (6 bases). Germline V gives CDR1 SGHAT, CDR2 FQNNGV. This CDR3 comprises 15 residues. Trimming took off 4 bases at V and 6 bases at J, with 17 bases between the two ends. Written as DNA, the CDR3 is TGTGCCAGCAGCTCCCTGGGGGCTAGCAGGGATACGCAGTATTTT. The encoded protein is CASSSLGASRDTQYF.

In this sample, this clonotype is medium-sized (0.01 to 0.1%). The chain has TRBV5-6 and TRBJ2-1; 10 bases match TRBD2. The germline gives CDR1 SGHDT, CDR2 YYEEEE. The CDR3 has 16 residues. The V and J ends lost 3 bases and 2 bases, in that order; junction bases with no gene match: 5. CDR3 nucleotides: TGTGCCAGCAGCTCCATAGCGGGAGGTGCCTACAATGAGCAGTTCTTC. Protein product: CASSSIAGGAYNEQFF.

Sample share makes this clonotype medium-sized (0.01 to 0.1%). The V call is TRBV6-5, the J call TRBJ2-3; TRBD2 is a possible D gene (6 bases). Germline-derived CDR1 and CDR2 are MNHEY and SVGAGI. Trimming shortened V by 5 bases and J by 5 bases, and 8 bases separated the two germline ends. The CDR3 consists of 12 residues. The DNA of the CDR3 is TGTGCCAGCAGTACGGGAGTAGATACGCAGTATTTT. This sequence encodes CASSTGVDTQYF.

The chain recombines TRBV4-2 with TRBJ2-1, with D unresolved. CDR3 length equals 12 residues. The germline CDR1 and CDR2 sequences are LGHNA and YNFKEQ. Trimming pared 1 base from V and 7 bases from J, leaving 5 bases between. CDR3 loop: CASSQGVNEQFF. The CDR3 nucleotides are TGTGCCAGCAGCCAAGGCGTAAATGAGCAGTTCTTC.

The J gene is TRBJ2-2, the V gene TRBV29-1, with D hard to call. The germline V gene has CDR1 SQVTM and CDR2 ANQGSEA. V was clipped by 6 bases and J by 1 base, with 9 bases between them. There are 13 residues in the CDR3. The DNA of the CDR3 is TGCAGCGTCGCTTCTTTGAACACCGGGGAGCTGTTTTTT. Encoded protein: CSVASLNTGELFF.

The chain carries TRBV20-1 and TRBJ2-7; D remains unclear. Trimming removed 8 bases at V and 1 base at J, with 15 bases between. In germline, CDR1 is DFQATT, CDR2 SNEGSKA (reference sequence). The CDR3 covers 13 residues. The CDR3 DNA follows: TGCAGTCTCTTGGCTAGGCGATCCTACGAGCAGTACTTC. As protein: CSLLARRSYEQYF.

The V and J genes are TRBV5-1 and TRBJ2-1; D unclear. V was cut by 0 bases and J by 11 bases, with 9 bases left in between. Germline V gene lookup returns CDR1 SGHRS and CDR2 YFSETQ. The CDR3 is made up of 12 amino acids. CDR3 amino acids: CASSLEYPQQFF. The CDR3 bases are TGCGCCAGCAGCTTGGAATACCCGCAGCAGTTCTTC.

By proportion, this clonotype is large. The chain links TRBV28 to TRBJ2-7; perhaps TRBD1 as D (5 bases). CDR3 length: 13 residues. Germline lookup yields CDR1 MDHEN and CDR2 SYDVKM. Deletions cut 4 bases from V and 2 bases from J, with 9 bases between. Here the CDR3 reads CASSWLDTYEQYF. The DNA for the CDR3 is TGTGCCAGCAGTTGGCTGGACACCTACGAGCAGTACTTC. Drawing the rest from reference TRBV28 and TRBJ2-7, the complete variable domain is DVKVTQSSRYLVKRTGEKVFLECVQDMDHENMFWYRQDPGLGLRLIYFSYDVKMKEKGDIPEGYSVSREKKERFSLILESASTNQTSMYLCASSWLDTYEQYFGPGTRLTVT.

Judged by abundance, this clonotype is medium-sized. V gene TRBV6-5 combines with J gene TRBJ2-7, with a tentative D call TRBD1 (5 bases). The V end lost 6 bases, the J end lost 2 bases, and 20 bases lay between the germline ends. Germline-derived CDR1 and CDR2 are MNHEY and SVGAGI. The length of the CDR3 is 16 residues. The CDR3 DNA reads TGTGCCAGCAGCCGACAACACCAGGGATTAACCTACGAGCAGTACTTC. Its translation: CASSRQHQGLTYEQYF.

By share of the sample, this clonotype is medium-sized. The rearrangement joins TRBV6-1 to TRBJ1-2; a weak D match, TRBD1 (6 bases). Germline values: CDR1 MNHNS, CDR2 SASEGT. V was trimmed by 3 bases and J by 8 bases, leaving 16 bases between them. The CDR3 runs 14 residues. The DNA for the CDR3 is TGTGCCAGCAGTGAGTGGGGGGGCGGAAGCGGCTACACCTTC. It encodes CASSEWGGGSGYTF.

Remarks on this clonotype: This may stem from a read error, because a much larger clone lies one nucleotide away. V usage is TRBV5-1 and J usage is TRBJ2-7, with D perhaps matching TRBD1 or TRBD2 (5 bases each). CDR3 length: 14 residues. The V gene's germline CDR1 is SGHRS and CDR2 YFSETQ. The CDR3 DNA is TGCGCCAGCGGCTTGGATCGAGGGGCGTACGAGCAGTACTTC. Translation: CASGLDRGAYEQYF.

The J gene is TRBJ2-2, the V gene TRBV10-3; 10 bases map to TRBD1. The V gene's germline CDR1 is ENHRY and CDR2 SYGVKD. The CDR3 is 16 amino acids. With V trimmed by 11 bases and J by 3 bases, 12 bases remained unmatched. CDR3 bases: TGTGCCGCCTCCACGGGACAGGGGAGGGACACCGGGGAGCTGTTTTTT. Translating it yields CAASTGQGRDTGELFF.

Notes on this clonotype: One base away lies a much larger clone, so this may be a sequencing read error. This chain joins TRBV6-6 and TRBJ1-2; 10 bases match TRBD1. CDR3 length equals 17 residues. After removal of 5 bases from V and 4 bases from J, the junction contained 13 bases not matched to a gene. The germline gives CDR1 MNHNY, CDR2 SVGAGI (reference sequence). CDR3 sequence (DNA): TGTGCCAGCAGTCACAACCCCGACAGGGGGCTGGGCTATGGCTACACCTTC. This sequence encodes CASSHNPDRGLGYGYTF.